This T cell receptor beta chain derives from a study of blood T cell repertoires in COVID-19. Looking at the study overall: Samples came from the United States, Italy and Spain, spanning acute and convalescent COVID-19. Sample material is recorded as cDNA or gDNA derived from T cells, B-cell-depleted T cells, or PBMCs.

The protocol was immunoSEQ multiplex PCR, while the TCRdb copy is restricted to in-frame clones and leaves out a portion. The data show approximately 260,000 clones, with approximately 86% seen just once and about 3.5% held by the top ten. V dropped 5 bases and J dropped 9; count of bases not matched to a gene: 11. The CDR3 has 16 residues. Germline V gene data show CDR1 as SGHNT and CDR2 as YENEEA. Individuals aged roughly 18 to 95 years were recruited from roughly 23 US areas. Cohort placement rested on clinical history that participants reported themselves. The chain uses TRBV11-3 and TRBJ2-1, with TRBD2 matching 12 bases. The sequence was obtained from a woman between 40 and 50 years old with acute COVID-19. Input material: PBMCs or T cells enriched from blood (not recorded which). CDR3 nucleotide sequence: TGTGCCAGCAGCGCCTTCTCTAGCGGGAGGGCCGCTGAGCAGTTCTTC. Its protein is CASSAFSSGRAAEQFF.